What follows is one T cell receptor (beta chain) and its context. The antigen remains unidentified. These data are taken from a study of shared clonotypes between healthy human individuals. As for the study in general: The plates for each donor numbered three CD4 naive, three CD4 memory, two CD8 naive and one CD8 memory. Findings and limits, study-wide: Despite large depth, sorted-subset datasets appeared incompletely sequenced.

Data came from immunoSEQ multiplex PCR; TCRdb stores just in-frame clones and leaves some out. In the table there are about 2.4 million clones, roughly 93% of which are singletons. Germline loops: CDR1 MNHNS, CDR2 SASEGT. This CDR3 region has 15 residues. Trimming shortened V by 0 bases and J by 3 bases, and 11 bases separated the two germline ends. A CD45RA-negative memory subset and a CD45RA+ naive subset were separated from the CD4+ cells. V and J are TRBV6-1 and TRBJ1-1; D unclear. This receptor was identified in a man aged 18 to 35 in good health. Some clones in this sample may be carry-over from other donors' samples. Sequencing was carried out using naive CD4+ T cells from PBMCs. Subset denoted: CD45RA+ positively selected. The CDR3 DNA reads as TGTGCCAGCAGTGAAGCGCTTTGGCCTGACACTGAAGCTTTCTTT. This translates into CASSEALWPDTEAFF.